What follows describes a single T cell receptor (beta chain). Its antigen is not identified. Researchers reported that TCR beta cDNA libraries carried unique molecular identifiers. TCRdb used MiXCR to reprocess the PCR reads, holding one entry per CDR3 protein. The table lists 450,000 to 650,000 distinct CDR3 sequences, around 47% of them singletons, with around 1.7% in the top ten. This sample was included in a study of post-analysis software for immune sequencing data. Study-level points and caveats: Batch-mates among the samples co-clustered strongly by F measure. Patients used five TRBV segments, including TRBV5-6, TRBV5-1 and TRBV20-1, more often than controls.

With 6 bases clipped from V and 5 bases from J, the junction kept 10 bases outside the gene matches. In germline, CDR1 is MNHEY, CDR2 SVGEGT. The CDR3 consists of 14 residues. This TCR was recovered from a girl between 10 and 17 years old with multiple sclerosis. V gene TRBV6-2 or TRBV6-3 combines with J gene TRBJ2-7; TRBD1 aligns across 7 bases. Source material: blood. The CDR3 is CASRVDRVVNEQYF. As DNA, the CDR3 is TGTGCCAGCAGAGTCGACAGGGTAGTCAACGAGCAGTACTTC.